This T cell receptor beta chain was sequenced for a study of technical replicates of blood from a few donors (dated by TCRdb to 2016 to 2017). The library relied on the immunoSEQ multiplex PCR assay. What TCRdb holds here is the immuneACCESS table cut down to in-frame rearrangements. Part of the clones is not present; checked against another copy, under half of the missing clones reflect an unresolved V gene, and the others are unexplained. In this sample the table shows 85,000 to 100,000 clones, approximately 95% of which occur a single time. The leading ten clones occupy roughly 0.28% of the sample. Concerning this clone: There is no known antigen for this receptor. Base qualities are not at hand, and no much larger clone is one base apart.

Trimming takes 4 bases off V and 4 bases off J; junction bases not matched to a gene: 0. CDR1 and CDR2, per the germline V gene (reference sequence), are LNHDA and SQIVND. From the cysteine through the phenylalanine, the CDR3 covers 12 amino acids. Just the 36-base CDR3 DNA is kept, in frame starting at base 1. Sequencing used T cells isolated from PBMCs. This receptor chain uses TRBV19 and TRBJ1-2; 7 bases in the middle match TRBD1. The TCR was taken from a human donor in good health. The CDR3 protein sequence reads: CASSRQGYGYTF. The DNA is TGTGCCAGTAGTAGACAGGGCTATGGCTACACCTTC.